This entry is about one T cell receptor (beta chain). The data are from a study of blood T cell repertoires in COVID-19. The wider study: COVID-19 samples from acute and convalescent phases originated in the United States, Italy and Spain. PBMCs, B-cell-depleted T cells, or T cells were the source of the cDNA or gDNA that made up the material.

The germline V gene encodes CDR1 KGHDR and CDR2 SFDVKD. This CDR3 contains 16 residues. Trimming removed 5 bases at V and 0 bases at J, with 14 bases between. In the authors' workflow: By means of reference gene primer amplification, nucleated cell counts were estimated. Data came from immunoSEQ multiplex PCR; TCRdb stores just in-frame clones and leaves some out. The V and J calls and clone size come from that table; D and trimming were worked out from the DNA. The table has 90,000 to 120,000 clones, approximately 91% seen once; the top ten hold 4% to 6%. This TCR was sampled from a human donor in a cohort sampled during active COVID-19. Sequencing used peripheral blood. The gene calls are TRBV24-1 and TRBJ2-3; no reliable D call. This CDR3 is CATSAPVGSSTDTQYF. The CDR3, as DNA: TGTGCCACCAGTGCTCCAGTGGGCTCTAGCACAGATACGCAGTATTTT.